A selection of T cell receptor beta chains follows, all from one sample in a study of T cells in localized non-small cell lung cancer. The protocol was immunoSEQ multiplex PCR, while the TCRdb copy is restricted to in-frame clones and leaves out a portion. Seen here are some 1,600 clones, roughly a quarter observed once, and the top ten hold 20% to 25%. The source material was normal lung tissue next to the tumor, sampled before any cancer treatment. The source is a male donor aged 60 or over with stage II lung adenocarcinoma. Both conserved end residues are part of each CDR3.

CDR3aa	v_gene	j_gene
CASSLSAGLGNTIYF	TRBV11-3	TRBJ1-3
CASSYGEAGNTIYF	TRBV6-8	TRBJ1-3
CASSVEAGVEQFF	TRBV6-8	TRBJ2-1
CASSITGQGNQPQHF	TRBV19	TRBJ1-5
CASSIAGRQGIETQYF	TRBV19	TRBJ2-5
CASSLEGGHRYQAFF	TRBV11-3	TRBJ1-1
CATSKHGDRGFGYTF	TRBV15	TRBJ1-2
CASSLRTGYNEQFF	TRBV11-3	TRBJ2-1
CASSSLAGGFKETQYF	TRBV9	TRBJ2-5
CASSQVLAGGPDTQYF	TRBV14	TRBJ2-3
CASIPRTRNYGYTF	TRBV6-8	TRBJ1-2
CASSPSKNTEAFF	TRBV18	TRBJ1-1
CASTLGGANVLTF	TRBV28	TRBJ2-6
CASSPRTGHGYTF	TRBV19	TRBJ1-2
CASSPDSRNQPQHF	TRBV5-1	TRBJ1-5
CASSPDRLNYGYTF	TRBV5-1	TRBJ1-2
CASSFGQGQETQYF	TRBV11-3	TRBJ2-5
CASSSAPGLAGANTGELFF	TRBV11-3	TRBJ2-2
CASSPGSLNYGYTF	TRBV18	TRBJ1-2
CASLPYSLNQPQHF	TRBV6-8	TRBJ1-5
CSVSQIDSIPSGEQFF	TRBV29-1	TRBJ2-1
CASSSPGGETQYF	TRBV6-8	TRBJ2-5
CASSLGGARNQPQHF	TRBV11-3	TRBJ1-5
CASSLAQVGEQFF	TRBV7-8	TRBJ2-1
CSVEQGEGYEQYF	TRBV29-1	TRBJ2-7
CASSLGWGYNEQFF	TRBV11-3	TRBJ2-1
CAWNRGLNTEAFF	TRBV30	TRBJ1-1
CASRTGTSGADTQYF	TRBV6-8	TRBJ2-3
CASLTGTPSGPEQFF	TRBV11-3	TRBJ2-1
CASSYAKQGAQRGYTF	TRBV6-8	TRBJ1-2
CAISRTGEDTQYF	TRBV6-8	TRBJ2-3
CASSIPGSYSNQPQHF	TRBV19	TRBJ1-5
CSVSRGGQGTGELFF	TRBV29-1	TRBJ2-2
CASSNPALNEQFF	TRBV28	TRBJ2-1
CASSNRQGADQPQHF	TRBV19	TRBJ1-5
CASSLGDDGGRYEQYF	TRBV5-1	TRBJ2-7
CASSVVDGTGSFEQYF	TRBV9	TRBJ2-7
CASSSQSALREQFF	TRBV9	TRBJ2-1